This TCR beta chain was identified in a study of breast tumors, draining lymph nodes, adjacent tissues (TCRdb year 2016). The study in broad terms: In breast cancer patients, the study compared the TCR beta repertoires of tumor, adjacent nontumor tissue and axillary lymph nodes. The study was designed to assess the relationships and possible T-cell exchange between tumor, surrounding tissue and draining lymph node repertoires in human breast cancer.

TCRdb records Illumina HiSeq 2000 as the sequencer. Multiplex PCR amplification was used to build the TCR beta chain libraries. The amplified TCR beta chain products were analyzed by high-throughput sequencing. TCRdb redid the processing of the public reads, applying fastp at Q25 and MiXCR, and retained in-frame beta chains. Duplicate CDR3 protein sequences are folded into a single record with the most common DNA and genes. The sample includes under 80,000 distinct CDR3 sequences, with 40% to 45% observed a single time. Of the sample, over 7.5% is held by the ten largest clones. Results and caveats for the whole study, not just this receptor: The conclusion that tumor T cells originate in lymph nodes was framed as consistent with a hypothesis rather than directly demonstrated. The similarity between tumor and nontumor tissue repertoires was significantly greater in luminal-like breast cancer than in basal-like breast cancer. T-cell repertoire diversity in tumors was found to be lower than in lymph nodes but higher than in nontumor tissue, and preferential V and J gene usage was observed. The data were judged consistent with most tumor T cells deriving from the lymph node and then expanding within tumor tissue.

The germline V gene (reference sequence) sets CDR1 to SSHAT and CDR2 to FNYEAQ. Spanning cysteine to phenylalanine, the CDR3 consists of 14 amino acids. CDR3 DNA is the only sequence kept; it has 42 bases, read in frame from the first base. V sheds 1 base and J sheds 4 bases, leaving 9 bases between their ends. Notes on this clonotype: Its antigen is unknown. No base qualities exist here, and no much larger clone lies one base off it.

This sequence uses TRBV7-7 and TRBJ2-3, with TRBD2 tentatively as D gene (5 bases match). This sequence was found in a female donor with breast cancer. Some clones in this sample may be carry-over from other donors' samples. Sequenced sample: breast tumor tissue. The DNA sequence follows: TGTGCCAGCAGCTTAGGCCAGAGGGCAGATACGCAGTATTTT. It translates to CASSLGQRADTQYF.